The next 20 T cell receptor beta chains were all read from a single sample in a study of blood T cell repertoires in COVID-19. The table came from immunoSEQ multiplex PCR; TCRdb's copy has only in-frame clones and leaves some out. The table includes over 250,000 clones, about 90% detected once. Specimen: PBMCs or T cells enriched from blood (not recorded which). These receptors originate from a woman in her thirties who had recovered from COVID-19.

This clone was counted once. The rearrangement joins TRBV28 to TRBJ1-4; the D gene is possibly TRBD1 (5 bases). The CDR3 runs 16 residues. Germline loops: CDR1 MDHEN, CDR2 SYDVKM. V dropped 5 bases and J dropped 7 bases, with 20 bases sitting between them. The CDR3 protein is CASSGGGAYSTEKLFF. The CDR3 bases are TGTGCCAGCAGTGGGGGGGGAGCCTATTCTACTGAAAAACTGTTTTTT.

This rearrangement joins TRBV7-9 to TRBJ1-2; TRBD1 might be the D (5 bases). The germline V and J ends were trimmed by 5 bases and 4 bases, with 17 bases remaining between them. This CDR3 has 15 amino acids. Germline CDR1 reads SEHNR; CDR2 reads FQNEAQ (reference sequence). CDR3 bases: TGTGCCAGCAGCCCCTCTGGGGGGAACTCCTATGGCTACACCTTC. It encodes CASSPSGGNSYGYTF. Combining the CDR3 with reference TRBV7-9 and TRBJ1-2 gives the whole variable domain DTGVSQNPRHKITKRGQNVTFRCDPISEHNRLYWYRQTLGQGPEFLTYFQNEAQLEKSRLLSDRFSAERPKGSFSTLEIQRTEQGDSAMYLCASSPSGGNSYGYTFGSGTRLTVV.

In DNA form, the CDR3 reads TGTGCCAGCAGCCGCACGCCGGACTACACAGATACGCAGTATTTT. It translates to CASSRTPDYTDTQYF. V gene TRBV7-6 combines with J gene TRBJ2-3; maybe TRBD2 (6 bases). This CDR3 is 15 amino acids long. V lost 5 bases to trimming and J lost 2 bases, with 14 bases between them. Germline V gene lookup returns CDR1 SGHVS and CDR2 FNYEAQ.

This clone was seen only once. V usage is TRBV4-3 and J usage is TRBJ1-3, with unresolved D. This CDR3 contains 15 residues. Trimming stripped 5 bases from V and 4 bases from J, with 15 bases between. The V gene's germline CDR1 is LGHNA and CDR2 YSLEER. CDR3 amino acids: CASSEVGGNGNTIYF. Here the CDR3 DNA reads TGCGCCAGCAGCGAAGTGGGAGGGAACGGAAACACCATATATTTT.

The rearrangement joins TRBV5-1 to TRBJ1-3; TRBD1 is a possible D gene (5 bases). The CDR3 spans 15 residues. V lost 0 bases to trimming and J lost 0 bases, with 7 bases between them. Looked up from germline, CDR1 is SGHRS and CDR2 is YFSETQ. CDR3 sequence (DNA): TGCGCCAGCAGCTTGGTAGGGGTCTCTGGAAACACCATATATTTT. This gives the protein CASSLVGVSGNTIYF.

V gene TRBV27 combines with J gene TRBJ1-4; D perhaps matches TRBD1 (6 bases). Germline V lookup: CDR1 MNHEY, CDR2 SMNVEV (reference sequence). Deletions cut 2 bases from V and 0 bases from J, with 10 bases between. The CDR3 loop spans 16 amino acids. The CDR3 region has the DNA TGTGCCAGCAGTTTAGGGACACCCGCAACTAATGAAAAACTGTTTTTT. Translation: CASSLGTPATNEKLFF.

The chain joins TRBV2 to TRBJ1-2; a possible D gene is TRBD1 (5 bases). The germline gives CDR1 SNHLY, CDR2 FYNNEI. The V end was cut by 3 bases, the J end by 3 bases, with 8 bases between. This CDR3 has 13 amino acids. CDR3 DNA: TGTGCCAGCAGTGAGGACATGGACTATGGCTACACCTTC. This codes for CASSEDMDYGYTF. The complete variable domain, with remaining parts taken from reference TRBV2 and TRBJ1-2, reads EPEVTQTPSHQVTQMGQEVILRCVPISNHLYFYWYRQILGQKVEFLVSFYNNEISEKSEIFDDQFSVERPDGSNFTLKIRSTKLEDSAMYFCASSEDMDYGYTFGSGTRLTVV.

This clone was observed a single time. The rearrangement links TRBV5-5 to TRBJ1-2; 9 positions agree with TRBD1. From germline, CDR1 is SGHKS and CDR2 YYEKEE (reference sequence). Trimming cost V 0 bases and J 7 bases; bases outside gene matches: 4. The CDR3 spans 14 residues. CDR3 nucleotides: TGTGCCAGCAGCTTGGGACAGGGGGAAGCTGGCTACACCTTC. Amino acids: CASSLGQGEAGYTF.

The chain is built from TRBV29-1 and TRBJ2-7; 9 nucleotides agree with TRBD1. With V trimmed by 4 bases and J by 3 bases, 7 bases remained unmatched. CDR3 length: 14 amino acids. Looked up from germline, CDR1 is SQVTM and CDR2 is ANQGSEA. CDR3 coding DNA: TGCAGCGTTGGAGGGGACAGGGTTCTCTACGAGCAGTACTTC. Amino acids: CSVGGDRVLYEQYF.

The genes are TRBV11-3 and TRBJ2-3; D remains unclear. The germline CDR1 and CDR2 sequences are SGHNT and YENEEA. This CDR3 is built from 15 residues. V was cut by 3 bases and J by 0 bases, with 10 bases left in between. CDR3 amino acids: CASSFNSLSTDTQYF. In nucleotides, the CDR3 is TGTGCCAGCAGCTTCAACAGCCTTAGCACAGATACGCAGTATTTT.

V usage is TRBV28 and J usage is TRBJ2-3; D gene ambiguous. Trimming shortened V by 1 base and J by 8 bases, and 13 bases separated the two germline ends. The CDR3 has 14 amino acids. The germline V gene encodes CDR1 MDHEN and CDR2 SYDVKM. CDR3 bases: TGTGCCAGCAGTTTATCAGGTTCATACGGTACGCAGTATTTT. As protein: CASSLSGSYGTQYF.

The CDR3 loop reads CASSPGTDGTDTQYF. The CDR3 nucleotides read TGTGCCAGCTCACCCGGGACAGACGGCACAGATACGCAGTATTTT. The V gene is TRBV18, the J gene TRBJ2-3; TRBD1 agrees at 7 bases. Germline values: CDR1 KGHSH, CDR2 LQKENI. The CDR3 length is 15 residues. Trimming cost V 3 bases and J 1 base; bases outside gene matches: 4.

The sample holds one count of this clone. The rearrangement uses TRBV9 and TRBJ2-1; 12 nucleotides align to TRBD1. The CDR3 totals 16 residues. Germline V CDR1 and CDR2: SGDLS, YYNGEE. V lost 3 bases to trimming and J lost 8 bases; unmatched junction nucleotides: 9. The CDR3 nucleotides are TGTGCCAGCAGCGACAACCGGGACAGGGGGCAGGATGAGCAGTTCTTC. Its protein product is CASSDNRDRGQDEQFF.

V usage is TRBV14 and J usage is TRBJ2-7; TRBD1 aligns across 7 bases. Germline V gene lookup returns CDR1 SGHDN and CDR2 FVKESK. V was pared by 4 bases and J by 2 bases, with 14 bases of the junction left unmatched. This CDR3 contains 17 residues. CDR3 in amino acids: CASSPTGTALRTYEQYF. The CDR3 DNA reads TGTGCCAGCAGCCCGACAGGGACAGCTCTTCGGACCTACGAGCAGTACTTC. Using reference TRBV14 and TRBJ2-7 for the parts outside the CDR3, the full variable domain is EAGVTQFPSHSVIEKGQTVTLRCDPISGHDNLYWYRRVMGKEIKFLLHFVKESKQDESGMPNNRFLAERTGGTYSTLKVQPAELEDSGVYFCASSPTGTALRTYEQYFGPGTRLTVT.

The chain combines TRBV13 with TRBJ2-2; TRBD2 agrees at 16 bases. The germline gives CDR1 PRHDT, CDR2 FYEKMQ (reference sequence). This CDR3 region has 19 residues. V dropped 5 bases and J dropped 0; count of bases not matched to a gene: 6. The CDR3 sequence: CASSLTGTSGGANTGELFF. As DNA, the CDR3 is TGTGCCAGCAGCCTTACCGGGACTAGCGGGGGGGCGAACACCGGGGAGCTGTTTTTT.

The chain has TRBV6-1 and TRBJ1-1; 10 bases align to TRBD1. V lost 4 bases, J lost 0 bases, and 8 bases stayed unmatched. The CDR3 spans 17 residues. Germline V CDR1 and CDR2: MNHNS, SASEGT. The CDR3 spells CASSGKGQGLMNTEAFF. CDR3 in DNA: TGTGCCAGCAGTGGGAAGGGACAGGGGCTTATGAACACTGAAGCTTTCTTT.

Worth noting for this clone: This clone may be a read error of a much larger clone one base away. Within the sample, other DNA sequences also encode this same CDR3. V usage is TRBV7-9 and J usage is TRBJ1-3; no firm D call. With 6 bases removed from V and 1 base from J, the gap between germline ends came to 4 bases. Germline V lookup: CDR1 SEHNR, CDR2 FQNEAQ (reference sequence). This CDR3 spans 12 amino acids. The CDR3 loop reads CASSPSGNTIYF. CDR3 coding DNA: TGTGCCAGCAGTCCATCTGGAAACACCATATATTTT. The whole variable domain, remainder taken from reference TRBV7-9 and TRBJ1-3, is DTGVSQNPRHKITKRGQNVTFRCDPISEHNRLYWYRQTLGQGPEFLTYFQNEAQLEKSRLLSDRFSAERPKGSFSTLEIQRTEQGDSAMYLCASSPSGNTIYFGEGSWLTVV.

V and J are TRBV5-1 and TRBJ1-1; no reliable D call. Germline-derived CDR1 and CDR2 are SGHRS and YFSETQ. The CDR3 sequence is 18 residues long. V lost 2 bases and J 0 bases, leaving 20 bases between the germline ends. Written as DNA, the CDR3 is TGCGCCAGCAGCTTCGATGCCCGGGTGAGGGATATGAACACTGAAGCTTTCTTT. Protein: CASSFDARVRDMNTEAFF. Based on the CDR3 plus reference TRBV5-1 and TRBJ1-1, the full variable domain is KAGVTQTPRYLIKTRGQQVTLSCSPISGHRSVSWYQQTPGQGLQFLFEYFSETQRNKGNFPGRFSGRQFSNSRSEMNVSTLELGDSALYLCASSFDARVRDMNTEAFFGQGTRLTVV.

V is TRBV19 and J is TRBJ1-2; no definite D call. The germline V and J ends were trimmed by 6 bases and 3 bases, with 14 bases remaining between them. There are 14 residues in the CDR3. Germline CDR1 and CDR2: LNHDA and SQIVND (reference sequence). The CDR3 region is CASSPPGSDYGYTF. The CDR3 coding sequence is TGTGCCAGTAGCCCCCCAGGATCAGACTATGGCTACACCTTC.

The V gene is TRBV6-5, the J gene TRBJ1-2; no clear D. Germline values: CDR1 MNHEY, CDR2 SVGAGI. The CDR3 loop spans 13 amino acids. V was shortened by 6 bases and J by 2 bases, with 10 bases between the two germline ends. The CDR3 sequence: CASRADGNYGYTF. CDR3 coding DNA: TGTGCCAGCAGGGCAGACGGGAACTATGGCTACACCTTC.